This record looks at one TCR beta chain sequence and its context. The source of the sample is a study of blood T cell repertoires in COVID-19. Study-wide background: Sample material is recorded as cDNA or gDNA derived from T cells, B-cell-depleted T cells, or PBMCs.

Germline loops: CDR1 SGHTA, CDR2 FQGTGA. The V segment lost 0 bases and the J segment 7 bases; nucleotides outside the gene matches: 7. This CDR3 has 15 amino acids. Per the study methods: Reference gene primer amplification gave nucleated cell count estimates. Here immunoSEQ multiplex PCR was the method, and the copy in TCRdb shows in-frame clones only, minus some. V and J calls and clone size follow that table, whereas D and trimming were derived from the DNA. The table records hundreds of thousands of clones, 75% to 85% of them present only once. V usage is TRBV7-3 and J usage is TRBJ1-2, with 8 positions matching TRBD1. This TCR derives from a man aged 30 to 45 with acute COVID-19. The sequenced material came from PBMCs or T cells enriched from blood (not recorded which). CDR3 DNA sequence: TGTGCCAGCAGCTTAACCCTGGGACAGGTATCTGGCTACACCTTC. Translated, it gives CASSLTLGQVSGYTF.